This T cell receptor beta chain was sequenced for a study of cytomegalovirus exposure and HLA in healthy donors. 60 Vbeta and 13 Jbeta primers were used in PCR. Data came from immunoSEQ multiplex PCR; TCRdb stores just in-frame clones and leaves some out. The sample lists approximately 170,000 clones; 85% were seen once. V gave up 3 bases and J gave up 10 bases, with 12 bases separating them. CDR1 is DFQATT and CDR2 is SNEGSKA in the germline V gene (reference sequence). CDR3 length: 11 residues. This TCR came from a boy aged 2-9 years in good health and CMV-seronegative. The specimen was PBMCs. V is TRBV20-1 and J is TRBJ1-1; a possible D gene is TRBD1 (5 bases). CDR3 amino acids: CSARGGKGAFF. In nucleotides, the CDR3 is TGCAGTGCTAGGGGGGGTAAAGGAGCTTTCTTT.